A single sample gave rise to the 15 T cell receptor beta chains below, sequenced in a study of response to subunit inactivated influenza vaccine (dated by TCRdb to 2017 to 2018). Library preparation employed RT-PCR. The listed sequencing device is Illumina HiSeq 2500. TCRdb handled the public reads itself, with Q25 trimming in fastp and clone calling in MiXCR, and kept productive beta chains. Identical CDR3 proteins give one entry, which carries the most common genes and DNA. The sample table holds 150,000 to 200,000 distinct CDR3 sequences, of which about 9% were seen once. About a tenth of the sample goes to the ten largest clones. The source was non-naive T cells sorted from PBMCs, collected on the day of vaccination. This specimen's cell subset or site label, per the study, means: memory T cell fraction. The source of these receptors is a man aged 50 to 60 who received an inactivated influenza vaccine. Donor details come from another sample of the same person, matched by shared clones.

This clonotype has a handful of counts. V gene TRBV3-1 combines with J gene TRBJ2-7, with 8 positions matching TRBD1. The CDR3 sequence is 18 residues long. V gave up 2 bases and J gave up 2 bases; unmatched junction bases: 14. CDR1 LGHDT and CDR2 YNNKEL come from the germline V gene (reference sequence). This chain's CDR3 is CASSQKGQDRAPTYEQYF. CDR3 in DNA: TGTGCCAGCAGCCAAAAAGGGCAGGACAGGGCCCCCACCTACGAGCAGTACTTC.

Only a few counts were recorded for this clonotype. The chain is built from TRBV6-2 or TRBV6-3 and TRBJ2-3; 7 positions match TRBD1. CDR3 length: 14 residues. Unmatched junction bases numbered 5, after V lost 2 bases and J lost 6 bases. CDR1 and CDR2 (germline): MNHEY, SVGEGT. The CDR3: CASSYPDRADTQYF. The CDR3 DNA is TGTGCCAGCAGTTACCCCGACAGGGCCGATACGCAGTATTTT.

This clonotype was counted between two and nine times. The chain uses TRBV7-2 and TRBJ1-1; D uncertain. CDR1 and CDR2 from the germline V gene are SGHTA and FQGNSA. CDR3 size: 14 residues. The V end lost 5 bases, the J end lost 1 base, and 11 bases lay between the germline ends. CDR3 loop: CASSRLGGNTEAFF. In nucleotides, the CDR3 is TGTGCCAGCAGCCGACTGGGCGGGAACACTGAAGCTTTCTTT.

This chain connects TRBV9 to TRBJ2-1, with D hard to call. The CDR3 is 15 amino acids. V lost 2 bases and J 0 bases, leaving 9 bases between the germline ends. Germline CDR1 and CDR2: SGDLS and YYNGEE. In DNA form, the CDR3 reads TGTGCCAGCAGCGTTGGTCAGAGCTCCTACAATGAGCAGTTCTTC. Translation gives CASSVGQSSYNEQFF.

V is TRBV20-1 and J is TRBJ2-7; either TRBD1 or TRBD2 may supply D (6 bases each). V was clipped by 6 bases and J by 2 bases, with 20 bases between them. Germline CDR1 and CDR2: DFQATT and SNEGSKA (reference sequence). The CDR3 is made up of 15 amino acids. CDR3 residues: CSAIGELGGTYEQYF. The DNA of the CDR3 is TGCAGTGCCATTGGGGAGTTGGGGGGCACCTACGAGCAGTACTTC.

This chain joins TRBV28 and TRBJ1-1; 9 bases agree with TRBD1. Trimming cost V 5 bases and J 5 bases; bases outside gene matches: 9. Germline CDR1 MDHEN, CDR2 SYDVKM. The CDR3 loop spans 15 amino acids. CDR3 amino acids: CASSVDLGQGTEAFF. In DNA form, the CDR3 reads TGTGCCAGCAGTGTAGACCTGGGACAGGGAACTGAAGCTTTCTTT. Looking up the rest from reference TRBV28 and TRBJ1-1 gives the full variable domain: DVKVTQSSRYLVKRTGEKVFLECVQDMDHENMFWYRQDPGLGLRLIYFSYDVKMKEKGDIPEGYSVSREKKERFSLILESASTNQTSMYLCASSVDLGQGTEAFFGQGTRLTVV.

The rearrangement joins TRBV4-3 to TRBJ1-2, with a tentative D call TRBD1 (6 bases). CDR3 length: 14 residues. Germline values: CDR1 LGHNA, CDR2 YSLEER. The V end lost 0 bases, the J end lost 9 bases, and 14 bases lay between the germline ends. CDR3 sequence (DNA): TGCGCCAGCAGCCAAGATGGGGGGGCACAAAGCTACACCTTC. It translates to CASSQDGGAQSYTF.

A few counts support this clonotype. The chain couples TRBV7-7 to TRBJ2-1, with 7 bases that match TRBD1. The CDR3 is made up of 13 amino acids. CDR1 is SSHAT and CDR2 is FNYEAQ in the germline V gene (reference sequence). The ends lost 4 bases at V and 7 bases at J; junction bases unmatched: 4. CDR3 region: CASSSNRGNEQFF. CDR3 nucleotide sequence: TGTGCCAGCAGCTCAAACAGGGGTAATGAGCAGTTCTTC. The full variable domain, completed using reference TRBV7-7 and TRBJ2-1, is GAGVSQSPRYKVTKRGQDVTLRCDPISSHATLYWYQQALGQGPEFLTYFNYEAQPDKSGLPSDRFSAERPEGSISTLTIQRTEQRDSAMYRCASSSNRGNEQFFGPGTRLTVL.

The V call is TRBV7-3, the J call TRBJ1-2; 12 nucleotides match TRBD1. V lost 5 bases to trimming and J lost 8 bases; unmatched junction nucleotides: 6. This CDR3 has 14 amino acids. Per germline, CDR1 SGHTA and CDR2 FQGTGA. The CDR3 loop is CASSPGQGAFGYTF. The CDR3 DNA follows: TGTGCCAGCAGCCCGGGACAGGGGGCGTTCGGCTACACCTTC.

This clonotype was seen a few times. The V and J genes are TRBV12-3 or TRBV12-4 and TRBJ1-2; TRBD1 might be the D (6 bases). CDR3 length equals 16 residues. The ends were cut back, 0 bases at V and 2 bases at J, with 13 bases in the middle. CDR3 protein: CASSLALGGRNYGYTF. CDR3 in DNA: TGTGCCAGCAGTTTAGCGCTCGGGGGGCGCAACTATGGCTACACCTTC.

This sequence joins TRBV6-1 and TRBJ1-2; the D gene is possibly TRBD1 (6 bases). CDR1 MNHNS and CDR2 SASEGT come from the germline V gene. This CDR3 contains 15 residues. Trimming shortened V by 2 bases and J by 4 bases, and 14 bases separated the two germline ends. DNA of the CDR3: TGTGCCAGCAGTGAACCGGGACATCTCTCCTATGGCTACACCTTC. This sequence encodes CASSEPGHLSYGYTF.

This chain connects TRBV7-2 to TRBJ1-4, with D unresolved. CDR1 is SGHTA, CDR2 FQGNSA, per germline. Between the trimmed V and J ends, which lost 3 bases and 2 bases, there was a span of 10 bases. CDR3 length equals 15 residues. The CDR3 nucleotides read TGTGCCAGCAGCTTCCAAGGCAGGACTAATGAAAAACTGTTTTTT. Protein product: CASSFQGRTNEKLFF.

A few counts support this clonotype. The J gene is TRBJ1-1, the V gene TRBV6-1; TRBD1 aligns across 7 bases. V gave up 4 bases and J gave up 1 base; unmatched junction bases: 6. Germline V CDR1 and CDR2: MNHNS, SASEGT. The CDR3 sequence is 15 residues long. The CDR3 nucleotides are TGTGCCAGCAGTGCACGACAGGGAAGGAACACTGAAGCTTTCTTT. This codes for CASSARQGRNTEAFF.

The table lists this clonotype with a few counts. V gene TRBV2 combines with J gene TRBJ1-6, with a tentative D call TRBD1 (6 bases). Germline CDR1 and CDR2: SNHLY and FYNNEI. The CDR3 totals 14 residues. Deletions cut 6 bases from V and 8 bases from J, with 14 bases between. Written as DNA, the CDR3 is TGTGCCAGCAGCGGTCGACAGGTAGATTCACCCCTCCACTTT. Translating gives CASSGRQVDSPLHF.

This clonotype was seen a handful of times. The rearrangement uses TRBV3-1 and TRBJ2-1; 8 nucleotides agree with TRBD1. The CDR3 spans 18 residues. CDR1 and CDR2 from the germline V gene are LGHDT and YNNKEL (reference sequence). Trimming removed 0 bases from V and 6 bases from J; junction bases left unmatched: 13. CDR3 sequence (DNA): TGTGCCAGCAGCCAAGATCGGTTTGGCAGGGGGCTTGGCAATGAGCAGTTCTTC. Translation: CASSQDRFGRGLGNEQFF.